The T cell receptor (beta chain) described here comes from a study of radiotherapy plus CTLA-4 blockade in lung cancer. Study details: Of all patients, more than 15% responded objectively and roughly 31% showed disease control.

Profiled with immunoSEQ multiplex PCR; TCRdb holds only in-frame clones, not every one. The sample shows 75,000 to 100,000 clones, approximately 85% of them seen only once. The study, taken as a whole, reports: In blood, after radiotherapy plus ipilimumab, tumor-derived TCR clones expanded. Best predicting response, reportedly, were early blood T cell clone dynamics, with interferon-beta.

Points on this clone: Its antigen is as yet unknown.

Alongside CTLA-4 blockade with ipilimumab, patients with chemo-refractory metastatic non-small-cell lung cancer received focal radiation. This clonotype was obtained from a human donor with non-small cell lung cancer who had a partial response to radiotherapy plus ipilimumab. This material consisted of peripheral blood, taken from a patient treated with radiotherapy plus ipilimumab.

DNA for the CDR3: TGTGCTAGTGGTTTGGGGACAGGCGTGGATACGCAGTATTTT. Protein: CASGLGTGVDTQYF. This chain links TRBV12-5 with TRBJ2-3; 7 bases are shared with TRBD1. This CDR3 comprises 14 residues. Germline lookup yields CDR1 LGHNT and CDR2 FRNRAP. V shed 1 base, J shed 6 bases, and the junction held 4 bases outside the gene matches.